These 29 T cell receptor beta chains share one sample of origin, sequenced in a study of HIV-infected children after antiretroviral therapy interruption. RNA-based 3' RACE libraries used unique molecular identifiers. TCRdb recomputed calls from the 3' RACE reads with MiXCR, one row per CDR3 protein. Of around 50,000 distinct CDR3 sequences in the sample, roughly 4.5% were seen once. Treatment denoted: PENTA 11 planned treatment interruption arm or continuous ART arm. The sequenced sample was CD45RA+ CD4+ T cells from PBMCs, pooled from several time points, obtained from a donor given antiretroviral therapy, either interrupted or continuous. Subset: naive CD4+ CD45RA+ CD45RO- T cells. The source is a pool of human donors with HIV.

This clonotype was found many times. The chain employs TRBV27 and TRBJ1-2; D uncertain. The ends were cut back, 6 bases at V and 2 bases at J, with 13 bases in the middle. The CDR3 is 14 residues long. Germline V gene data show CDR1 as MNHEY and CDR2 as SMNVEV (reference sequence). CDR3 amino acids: CASRGLSTNYGYTF. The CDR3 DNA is TGTGCCAGCAGAGGTCTCTCCACGAACTATGGCTACACCTTC.

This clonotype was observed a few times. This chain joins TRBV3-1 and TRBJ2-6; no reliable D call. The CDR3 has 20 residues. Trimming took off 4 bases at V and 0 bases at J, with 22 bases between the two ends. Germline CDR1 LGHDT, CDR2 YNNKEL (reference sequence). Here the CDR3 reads CASSPQGYVLLSSGANVLTF. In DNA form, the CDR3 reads TGTGCCAGCAGCCCGCAAGGTTATGTGCTACTATCCTCTGGGGCCAACGTCCTGACTTTC.

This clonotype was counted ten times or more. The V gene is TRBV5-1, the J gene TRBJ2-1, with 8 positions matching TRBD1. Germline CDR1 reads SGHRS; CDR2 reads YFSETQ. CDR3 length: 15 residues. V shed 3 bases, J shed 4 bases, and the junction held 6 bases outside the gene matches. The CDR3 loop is CASSSGQAHYNEQFF. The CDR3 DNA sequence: TGCGCCAGCAGCTCGGGACAGGCGCATTACAATGAGCAGTTCTTC. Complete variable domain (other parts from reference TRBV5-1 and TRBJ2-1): KAGVTQTPRYLIKTRGQQVTLSCSPISGHRSVSWYQQTPGQGLQFLFEYFSETQRNKGNFPGRFSGRQFSNSRSEMNVSTLELGDSALYLCASSSGQAHYNEQFFGPGTRLTVL.

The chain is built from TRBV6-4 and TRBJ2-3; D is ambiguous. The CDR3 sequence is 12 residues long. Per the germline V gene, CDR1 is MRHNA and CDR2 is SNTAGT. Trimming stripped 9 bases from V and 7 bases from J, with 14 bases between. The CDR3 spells CARPVKSYTQYF. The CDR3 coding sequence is TGTGCCAGGCCGGTTAAGTCCTATACGCAGTATTTT.

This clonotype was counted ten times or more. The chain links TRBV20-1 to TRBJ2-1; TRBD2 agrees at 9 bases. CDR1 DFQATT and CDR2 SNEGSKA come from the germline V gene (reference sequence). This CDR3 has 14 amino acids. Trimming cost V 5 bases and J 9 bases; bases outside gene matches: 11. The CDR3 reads CSAAEGLAGVEQFF. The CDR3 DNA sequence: TGCAGTGCTGCCGAGGGACTAGCAGGCGTTGAGCAGTTCTTC.

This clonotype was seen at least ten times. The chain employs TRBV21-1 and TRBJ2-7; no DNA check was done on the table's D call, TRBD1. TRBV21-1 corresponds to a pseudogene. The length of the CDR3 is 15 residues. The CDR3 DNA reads TGTGCCAGCAGCAAAGGACAGGGAACCTCCTACGAGCAGTACTTC. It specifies CASSKGQGTSYEQYF.

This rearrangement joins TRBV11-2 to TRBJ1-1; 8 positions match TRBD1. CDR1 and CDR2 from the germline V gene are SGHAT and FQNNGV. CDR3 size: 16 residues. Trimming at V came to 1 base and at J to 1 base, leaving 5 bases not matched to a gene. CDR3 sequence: CASSLGRGLGNTEAFF. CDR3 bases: TGTGCCAGCAGCTTAGGCAGGGGGCTAGGGAACACTGAAGCTTTCTTT.

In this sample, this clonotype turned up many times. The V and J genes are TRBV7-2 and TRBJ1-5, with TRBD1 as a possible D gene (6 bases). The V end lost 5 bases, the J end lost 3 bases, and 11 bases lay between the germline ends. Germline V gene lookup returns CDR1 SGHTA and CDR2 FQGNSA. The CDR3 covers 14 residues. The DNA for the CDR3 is TGTGCCAGCAGCGGGCAGGGGTCCAATCAGCCCCAGCATTTT. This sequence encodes CASSGQGSNQPQHF.

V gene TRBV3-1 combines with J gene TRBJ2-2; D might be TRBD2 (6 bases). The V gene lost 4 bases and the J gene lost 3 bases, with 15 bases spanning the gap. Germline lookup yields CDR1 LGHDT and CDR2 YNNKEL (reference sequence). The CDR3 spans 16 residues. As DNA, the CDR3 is TGTGCCAGCAGCCCGCTGCGGGGCGCGGACACCGGGGAGCTGTTTTTT. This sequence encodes CASSPLRGADTGELFF. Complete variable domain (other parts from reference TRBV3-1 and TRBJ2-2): DTAVSQTPKYLVTQMGNDKSIKCEQNLGHDTMYWYKQDSKKFLKIMFSYNNKELIINETVPNRFSPKSPDKAHLNLHINSLELGDSAVYFCASSPLRGADTGELFFGEGSRLTVL.

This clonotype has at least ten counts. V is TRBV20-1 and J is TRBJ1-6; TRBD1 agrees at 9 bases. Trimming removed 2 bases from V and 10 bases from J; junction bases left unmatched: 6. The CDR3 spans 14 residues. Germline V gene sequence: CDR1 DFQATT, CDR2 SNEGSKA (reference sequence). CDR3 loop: CSARRDREQSPLHF. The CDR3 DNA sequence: TGCAGTGCTAGAAGGGACAGGGAACAATCACCCCTCCACTTT.

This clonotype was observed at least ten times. The CDR3 here is CASSLGMGGGSSYNEQFF. CDR3 bases: TGTGCCAGCAGCTTAGGAATGGGGGGGGGTTCCTCCTACAATGAGCAGTTCTTC. This chain joins TRBV7-6 and TRBJ2-1, with TRBD2 identical over 7 bases. V was clipped by 1 base and J by 0 bases; unmatched bases: 9. The CDR3 spans 18 residues. Germline V gives CDR1 SGHVS, CDR2 FNYEAQ.

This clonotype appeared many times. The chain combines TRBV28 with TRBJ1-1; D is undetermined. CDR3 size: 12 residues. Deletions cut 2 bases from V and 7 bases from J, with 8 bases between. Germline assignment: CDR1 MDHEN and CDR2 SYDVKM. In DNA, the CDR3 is TGTGCCAGCAGTTTAAATGTGGGTGAAGCTTTCTTT. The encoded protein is CASSLNVGEAFF.

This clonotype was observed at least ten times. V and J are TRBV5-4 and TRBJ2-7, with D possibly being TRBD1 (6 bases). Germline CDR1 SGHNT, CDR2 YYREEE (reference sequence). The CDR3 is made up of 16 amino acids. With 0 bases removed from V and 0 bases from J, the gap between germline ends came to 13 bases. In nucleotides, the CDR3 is TGTGCCAGCAGCTTGGCCAGTCGCAGGGGCTCCTACGAGCAGTACTTC. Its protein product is CASSLASRRGSYEQYF.

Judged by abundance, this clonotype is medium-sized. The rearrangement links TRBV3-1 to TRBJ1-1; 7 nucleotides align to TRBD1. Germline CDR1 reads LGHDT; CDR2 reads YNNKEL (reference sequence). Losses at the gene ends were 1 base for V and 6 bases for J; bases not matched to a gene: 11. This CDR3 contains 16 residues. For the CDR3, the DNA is TGTGCCAGCAGCCAAGCCGGAGAGGGGGCCGGGGCTGAAGCTTTCTTT. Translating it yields CASSQAGEGAGAEAFF.

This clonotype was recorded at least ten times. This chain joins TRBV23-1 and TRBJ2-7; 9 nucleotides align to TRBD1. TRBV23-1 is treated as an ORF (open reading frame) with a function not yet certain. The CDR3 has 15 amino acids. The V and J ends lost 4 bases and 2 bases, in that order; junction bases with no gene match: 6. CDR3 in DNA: TGCGCCAGCAGTCTTTCCGGGACAGGGCCCTACGAGCAGTACTTC. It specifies CASSLSGTGPYEQYF.

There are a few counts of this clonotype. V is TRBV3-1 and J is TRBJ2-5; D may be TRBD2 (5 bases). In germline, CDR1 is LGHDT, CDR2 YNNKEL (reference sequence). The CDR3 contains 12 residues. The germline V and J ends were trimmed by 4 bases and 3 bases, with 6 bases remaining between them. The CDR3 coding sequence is TGTGCCAGCAGCCCCGGGGAAGAGACCCAGTACTTC. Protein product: CASSPGEETQYF.

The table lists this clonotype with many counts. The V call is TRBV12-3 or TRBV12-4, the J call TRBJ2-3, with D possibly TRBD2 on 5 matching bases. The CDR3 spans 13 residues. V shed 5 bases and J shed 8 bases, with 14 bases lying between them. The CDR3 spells CASSPQNGGTQYF. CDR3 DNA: TGTGCCAGCAGTCCCCAAAACGGAGGTACGCAGTATTTT.

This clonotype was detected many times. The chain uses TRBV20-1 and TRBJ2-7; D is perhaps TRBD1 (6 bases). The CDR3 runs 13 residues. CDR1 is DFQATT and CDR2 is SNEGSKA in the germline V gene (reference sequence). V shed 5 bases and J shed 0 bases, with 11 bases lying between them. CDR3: CSAVDRTSYEQYF. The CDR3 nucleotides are TGCAGTGCTGTAGACAGGACCTCCTACGAGCAGTACTTC.

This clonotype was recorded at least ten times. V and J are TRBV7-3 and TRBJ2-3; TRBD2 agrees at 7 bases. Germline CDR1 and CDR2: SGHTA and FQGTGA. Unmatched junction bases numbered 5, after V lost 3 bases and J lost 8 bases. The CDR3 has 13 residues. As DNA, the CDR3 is TGTGCCAGCAGCTTGCTAGCGGATGCTACGCAGTATTTT. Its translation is CASSLLADATQYF.

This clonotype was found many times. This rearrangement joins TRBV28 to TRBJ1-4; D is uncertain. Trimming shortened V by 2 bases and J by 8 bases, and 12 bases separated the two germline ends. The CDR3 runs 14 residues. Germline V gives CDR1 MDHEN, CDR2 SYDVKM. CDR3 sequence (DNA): TGTGCCAGCAGTTTAGGTCGTACTGGGGAAAAACTGTTTTTT. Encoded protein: CASSLGRTGEKLFF.

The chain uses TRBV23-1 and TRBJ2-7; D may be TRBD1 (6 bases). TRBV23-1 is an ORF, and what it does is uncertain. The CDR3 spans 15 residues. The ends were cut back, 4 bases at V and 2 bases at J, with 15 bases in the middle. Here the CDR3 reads CASSPGPTGAYEQYF. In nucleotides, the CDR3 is TGCGCCAGCAGTCCGGGTCCGACAGGAGCCTACGAGCAGTACTTC.

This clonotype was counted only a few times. The CDR3 is CASGLTMVTDTQYF. The DNA for the CDR3 is TGTGCTAGTGGCCTAACTATGGTTACAGATACGCAGTATTTT. The chain couples TRBV12-5 to TRBJ2-3; D is uncertain. Deletions cut 6 bases from V and 3 bases from J, with 13 bases between. The germline CDR1 and CDR2 sequences are LGHNT and FRNRAP. This CDR3 comprises 14 residues. Together with reference TRBV12-5 and TRBJ2-3, the CDR3 gives the full variable domain: DARVTQTPRHKVTEMGQEVTMRCQPILGHNTVFWYRQTMMQGLELLAYFRNRAPLDDSGMPKDRFSAEMPDATLATLKIQPSEPRDSAVYFCASGLTMVTDTQYFGPGTRLTVL.

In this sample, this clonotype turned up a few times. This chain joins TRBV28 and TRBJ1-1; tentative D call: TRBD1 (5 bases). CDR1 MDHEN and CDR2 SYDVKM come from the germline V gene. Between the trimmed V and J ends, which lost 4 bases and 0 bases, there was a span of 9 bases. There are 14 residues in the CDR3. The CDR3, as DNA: TGTGCCAGCAGTTCACAGGCCTTGAACACTGAAGCTTTCTTT. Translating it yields CASSSQALNTEAFF.

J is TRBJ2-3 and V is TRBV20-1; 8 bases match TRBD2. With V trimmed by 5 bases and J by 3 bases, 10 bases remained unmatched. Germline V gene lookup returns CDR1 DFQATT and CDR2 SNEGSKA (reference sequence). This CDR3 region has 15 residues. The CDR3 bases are TGCAGTGCTGGAAGCGGGGGAGACCCTACAGATACGCAGTATTTT. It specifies CSAGSGGDPTDTQYF.

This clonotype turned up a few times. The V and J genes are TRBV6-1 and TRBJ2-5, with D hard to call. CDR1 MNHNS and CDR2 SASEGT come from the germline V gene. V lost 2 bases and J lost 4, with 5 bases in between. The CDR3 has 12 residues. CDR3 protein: CASSETLETQYF. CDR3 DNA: TGTGCCAGCAGTGAAACCCTAGAGACCCAGTACTTC.

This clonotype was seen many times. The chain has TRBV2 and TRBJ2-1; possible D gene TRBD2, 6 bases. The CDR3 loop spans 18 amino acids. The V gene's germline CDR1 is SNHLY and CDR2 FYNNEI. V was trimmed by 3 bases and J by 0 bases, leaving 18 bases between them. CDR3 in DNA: TGTGCCAGCAGTGATAGCGGTTTTTGGGGGAGCTCCTACAATGAGCAGTTCTTC. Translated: CASSDSGFWGSSYNEQFF.

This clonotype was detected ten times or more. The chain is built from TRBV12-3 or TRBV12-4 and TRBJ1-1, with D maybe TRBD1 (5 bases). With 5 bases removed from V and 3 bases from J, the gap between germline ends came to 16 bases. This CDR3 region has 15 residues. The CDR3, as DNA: TGTGCCAGCAGTAATGTTCGGGGGAGGTACACTGAAGCTTTCTTT. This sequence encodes CASSNVRGRYTEAFF.

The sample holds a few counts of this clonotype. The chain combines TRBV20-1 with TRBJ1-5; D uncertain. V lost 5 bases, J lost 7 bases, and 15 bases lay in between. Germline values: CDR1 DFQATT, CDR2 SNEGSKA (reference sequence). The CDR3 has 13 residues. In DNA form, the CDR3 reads TGCAGTGCTCGTCAAGACATCAACCAGCCCCAGCATTTT. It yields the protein CSARQDINQPQHF.

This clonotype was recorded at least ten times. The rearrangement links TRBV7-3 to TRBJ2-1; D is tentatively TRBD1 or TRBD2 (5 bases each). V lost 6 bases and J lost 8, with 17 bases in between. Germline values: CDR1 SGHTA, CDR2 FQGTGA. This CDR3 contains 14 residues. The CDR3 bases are TGTGCCAGCAGATCGGGACGCCCAATGGATGAGCAGTTCTTC. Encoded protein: CASRSGRPMDEQFF.